The rows below give T cell receptor beta chains drawn from one sample of a study of shared clonotypes between healthy human individuals. Only in-frame clones appear in the TCRdb table, and some are missing; sequencing was by immunoSEQ multiplex PCR. The sample lists 1,100,000 or so clones, roughly 74% seen once, with 0.4% to 0.55% in the top ten. Sequencing input: memory CD4+ T cells from PBMCs. These receptors all stem from a young man in good health. Some clones in this sample may be carry-over from other donors' samples. CDR3s leave out the opening cysteine and the closing phenylalanine or tryptophan. Size is omitted from some rows. Given values are once, few, many or a class for expanded clones.

abundance | j_gene | v_gene | CDR3aa
. | TRBJ2-2 | TRBV30 | AWRGPGQGPGELF
. | TRBJ1-5 | TRBV5-1 | ASSFQSGLNQPQH
few | TRBJ2-1 | TRBV7-3 | ASSLAGGPYNEQF
few | TRBJ2-7 | TRBV28 | ASSLYRTSLYEQY
. | TRBJ2-5 | TRBV2 | ASSGQTYQETQY
. | TRBJ1-3 | TRBV18 | ASSPGTGNTIY
. | TRBJ1-1 | TRBV6-1 | ATTGGRDTEAF
. | TRBJ1-2 | TRBV2 | ASSDSRASNYGYT
. | TRBJ1-2 | TRBV5-4 | ASSNRDRADSYGYT
. | TRBJ2-6 | TRBV19 | ASSKWSLSGSGANVLT
. | TRBJ2-7 | TRBV5-1 | ASSALAGGQGEQY
. | TRBJ2-5 | TRBV7-2 | ASSLEIGETQY
. | . | TRBV6-1 | ASSVGPSYEQY
. | TRBJ1-6 | TRBV7-8 | ASSLDSSNSPLH
. | TRBJ2-7 | TRBV5-6 | ASSLMGEGPYEQY
. | TRBJ2-7 | TRBV28 | ASNSRHEQY
. | TRBJ2-3 | TRBV30 | AWRAPGSTDTQY
. | TRBJ2-5 | TRBV4-2 | ASSLGLAGFQETQY
. | TRBJ2-2 | TRBV6-5 | ASSRGLYTGELF
. | TRBJ2-3 | TRBV5-4 | ASSPDLGGSTDTQY
. | TRBJ2-2 | TRBV7-2 | ASATRGGGTGELF
. | TRBJ2-7 | TRBV28 | ASGAGLSYEQY
. | TRBJ1-2 | TRBV5-5 | ASIKGQGRPGYT
. | TRBJ1-1 | TRBV5-1 | ASSPGDRVGTEAF
once | TRBJ2-5 | TRBV7-9 | ASGAGRQGTQY
. | TRBJ2-6 | TRBV7-9 | ASSPMGLDLT
. | TRBJ2-3 | TRBV7-3 | ASSHPLLKSSGSFDTQY
. | TRBJ2-4 | TRBV18 | ASSPLGAGIIQY
few | TRBJ1-5 | TRBV28 | ASSPTGIGPQH
. | TRBJ2-7 | TRBV10-1 | ATRRRTGGRLAGVIGEQY
. | TRBJ2-7 | TRBV11-3 | ASSPTGVPYEQY
once | TRBJ2-1 | TRBV7-3 | ASSSTSGSGAEQF
once | TRBJ2-3 | TRBV12-5 | ASGPGTSGSADTQY
. | TRBJ1-1 | TRBV5-1 | ASSFNRGNEAF
. | TRBJ1-2 | TRBV28 | ASSRGIFYGYT
. | TRBJ1-2 | TRBV28 | ASSNLFGGYLGYT
once | TRBJ2-2 | TRBV4-3 | ASSQDYRPGELF
. | TRBJ1-5 | TRBV19 | ASNLQGAGSQPQH
. | TRBJ2-7 | TRBV5-6 | ASSSVSVYEQY
. | TRBJ2-5 | TRBV2 | ASTGQWVQETQY
. | TRBJ2-2 | TRBV29-1 | SVSTTPYTGELF
. | TRBJ1-1 | TRBV7-9 | ASTRVNTEAF